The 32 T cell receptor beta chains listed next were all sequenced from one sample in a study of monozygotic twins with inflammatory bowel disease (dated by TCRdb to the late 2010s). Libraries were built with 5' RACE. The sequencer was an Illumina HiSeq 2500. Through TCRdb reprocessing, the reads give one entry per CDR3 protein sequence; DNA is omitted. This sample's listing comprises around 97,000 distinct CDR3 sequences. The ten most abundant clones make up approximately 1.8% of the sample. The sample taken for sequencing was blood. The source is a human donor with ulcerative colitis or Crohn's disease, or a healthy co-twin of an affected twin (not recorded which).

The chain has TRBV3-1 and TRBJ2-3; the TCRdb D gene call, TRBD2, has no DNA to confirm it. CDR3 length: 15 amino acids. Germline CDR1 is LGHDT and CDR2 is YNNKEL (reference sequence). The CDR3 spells CASSQVLLSTDTQYF.

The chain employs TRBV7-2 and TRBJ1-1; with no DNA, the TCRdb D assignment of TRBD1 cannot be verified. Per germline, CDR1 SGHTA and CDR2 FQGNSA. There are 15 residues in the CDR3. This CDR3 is CASSFGARSNTEAFF. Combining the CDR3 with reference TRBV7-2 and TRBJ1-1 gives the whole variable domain GAGVSQSPSNKVTEKGKDVELRCDPISGHTALYWYRQSLGQGLEFLIYFQGNSAPDKSGLPSDRFSAERTGGSVSTLTIQRTQQEDSAVYLCASSFGARSNTEAFFGQGTRLTVV.

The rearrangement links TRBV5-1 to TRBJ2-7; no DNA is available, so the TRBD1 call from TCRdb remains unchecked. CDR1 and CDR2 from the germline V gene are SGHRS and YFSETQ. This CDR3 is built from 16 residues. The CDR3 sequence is CASSLGSSGAIYEQYF.

The CDR3 is CSVDHFGDGYTF. V and J are TRBV29-1 and TRBJ1-2. Germline V gene data show CDR1 as SQVTM and CDR2 as ANQGSEA. This CDR3 region has 12 residues.

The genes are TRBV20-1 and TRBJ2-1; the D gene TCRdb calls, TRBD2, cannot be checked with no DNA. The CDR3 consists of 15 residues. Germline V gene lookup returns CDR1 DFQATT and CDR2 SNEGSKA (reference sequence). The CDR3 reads CSADATSGGYNEQFF.

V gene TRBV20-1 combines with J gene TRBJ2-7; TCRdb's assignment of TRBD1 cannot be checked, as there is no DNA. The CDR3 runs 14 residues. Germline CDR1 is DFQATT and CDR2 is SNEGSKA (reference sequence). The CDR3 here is CSAEGGGRSYEQYF.

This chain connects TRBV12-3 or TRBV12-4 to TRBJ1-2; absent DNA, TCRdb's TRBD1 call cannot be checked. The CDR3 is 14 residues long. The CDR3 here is CASSFGGIGYGYTF.

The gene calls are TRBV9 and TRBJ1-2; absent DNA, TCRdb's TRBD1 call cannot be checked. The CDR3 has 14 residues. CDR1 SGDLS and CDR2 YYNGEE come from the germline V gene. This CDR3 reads CASSVDGTRYGYTF. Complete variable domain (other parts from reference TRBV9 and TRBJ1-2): DSGVTQTPKHLITATGQRVTLRCSPRSGDLSVYWYQQSLDQGLQFLIQYYNGEERAKGNILERFSAQQFPDLHSELNLSSLELGDSALYFCASSVDGTRYGYTFGSGTRLTVV.

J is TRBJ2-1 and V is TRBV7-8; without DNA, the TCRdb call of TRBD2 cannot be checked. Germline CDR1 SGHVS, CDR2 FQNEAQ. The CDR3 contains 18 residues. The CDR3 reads CASSLKRGLAGASNEQFF.

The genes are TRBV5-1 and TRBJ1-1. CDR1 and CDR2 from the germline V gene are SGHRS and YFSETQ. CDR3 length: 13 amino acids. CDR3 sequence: CASSLVTNTEAFF.

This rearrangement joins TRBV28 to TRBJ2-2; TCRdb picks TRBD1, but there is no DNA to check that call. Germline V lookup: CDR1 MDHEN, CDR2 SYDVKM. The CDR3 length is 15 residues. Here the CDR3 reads CASSLVQGTTGELFF. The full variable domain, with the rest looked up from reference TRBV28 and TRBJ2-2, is DVKVTQSSRYLVKRTGEKVFLECVQDMDHENMFWYRQDPGLGLRLIYFSYDVKMKEKGDIPEGYSVSREKKERFSLILESASTNQTSMYLCASSLVQGTTGELFFGEGSRLTVL.

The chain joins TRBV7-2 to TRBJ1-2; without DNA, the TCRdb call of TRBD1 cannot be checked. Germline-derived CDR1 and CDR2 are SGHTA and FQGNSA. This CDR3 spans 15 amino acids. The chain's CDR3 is CASRARQGQGNGYTF.

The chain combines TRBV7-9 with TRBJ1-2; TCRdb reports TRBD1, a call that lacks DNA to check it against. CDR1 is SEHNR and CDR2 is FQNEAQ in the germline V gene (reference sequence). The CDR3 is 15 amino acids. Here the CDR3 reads CASSRRQDTNYGYTF.

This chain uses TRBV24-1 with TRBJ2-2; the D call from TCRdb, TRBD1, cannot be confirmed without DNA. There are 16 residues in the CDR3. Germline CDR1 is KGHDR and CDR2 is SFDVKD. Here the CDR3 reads CATSEFDRANTGELFF.

The CDR3 sequence: CASPTSGRFLYNEQFF. The chain is built from TRBV2 and TRBJ2-1; the TRBD2 assignment by TCRdb is unverifiable without DNA. Germline CDR1 SNHLY, CDR2 FYNNEI. This CDR3 comprises 16 residues. Together with reference TRBV2 and TRBJ2-1, the CDR3 gives the full variable domain: EPEVTQTPSHQVTQMGQEVILRCVPISNHLYFYWYRQILGQKVEFLVSFYNNEISEKSEIFDDQFSVERPDGSNFTLKIRSTKLEDSAMYFCASPTSGRFLYNEQFFGPGTRLTVL.

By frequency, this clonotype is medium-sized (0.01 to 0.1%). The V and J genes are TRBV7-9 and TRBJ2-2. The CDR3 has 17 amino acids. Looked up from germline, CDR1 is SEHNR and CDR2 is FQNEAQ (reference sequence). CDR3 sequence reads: CASSIRIGVRYTGELFF.

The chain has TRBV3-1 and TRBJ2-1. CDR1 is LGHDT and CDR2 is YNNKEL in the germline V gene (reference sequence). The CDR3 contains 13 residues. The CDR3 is CASSQVRLNEQFF.

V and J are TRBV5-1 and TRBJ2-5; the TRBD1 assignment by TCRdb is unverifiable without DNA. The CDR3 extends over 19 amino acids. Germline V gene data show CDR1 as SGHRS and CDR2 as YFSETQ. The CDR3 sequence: CASSEGTGALKLYQETQYF.

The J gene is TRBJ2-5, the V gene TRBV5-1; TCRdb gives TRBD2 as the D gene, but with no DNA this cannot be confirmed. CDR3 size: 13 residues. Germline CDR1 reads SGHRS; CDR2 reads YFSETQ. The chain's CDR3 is CASSPGLAETQYF.

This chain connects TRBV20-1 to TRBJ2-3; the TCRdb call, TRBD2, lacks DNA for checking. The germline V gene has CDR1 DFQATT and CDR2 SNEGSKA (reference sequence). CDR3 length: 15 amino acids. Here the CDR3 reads CSAGAGTTVADTQYF.

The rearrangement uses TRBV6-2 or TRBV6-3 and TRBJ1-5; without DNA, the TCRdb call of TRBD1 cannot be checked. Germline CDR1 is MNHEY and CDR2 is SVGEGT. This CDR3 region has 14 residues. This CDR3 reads CASSRQGSNQPQHF.

CDR3 region: CASSQERGTEVDEQFF. The chain has TRBV12-3 or TRBV12-4 and TRBJ2-1; TCRdb indicates TRBD1, and absent DNA this call remains unverified. This CDR3 has 16 amino acids.

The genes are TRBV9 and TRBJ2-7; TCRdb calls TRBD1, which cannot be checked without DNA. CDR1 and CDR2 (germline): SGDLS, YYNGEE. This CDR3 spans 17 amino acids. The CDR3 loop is CASSPTPGQYLGSEQYF.

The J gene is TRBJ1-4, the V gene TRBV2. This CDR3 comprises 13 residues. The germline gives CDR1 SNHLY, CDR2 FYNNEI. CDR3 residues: CASSTDPNEKLFF.

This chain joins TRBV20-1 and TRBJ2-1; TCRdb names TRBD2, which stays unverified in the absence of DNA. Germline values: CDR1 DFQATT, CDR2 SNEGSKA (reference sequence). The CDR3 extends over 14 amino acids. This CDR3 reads CSASRTSGRLEQFF.

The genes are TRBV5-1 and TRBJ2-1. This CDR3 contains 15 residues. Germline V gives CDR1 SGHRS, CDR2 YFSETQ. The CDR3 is CASSLVGSSYNEQFF.

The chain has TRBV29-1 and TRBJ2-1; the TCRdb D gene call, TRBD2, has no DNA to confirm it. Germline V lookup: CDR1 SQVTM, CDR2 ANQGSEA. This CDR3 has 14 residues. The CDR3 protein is CSVARQSPYNEQFF.

CDR3 amino acids: CASSVTRRGEVGYTF. V is TRBV27 and J is TRBJ1-2; TCRdb's assignment of TRBD1 cannot be checked, as there is no DNA. The CDR3 is 15 residues long. The germline CDR1 and CDR2 sequences are MNHEY and SMNVEV (reference sequence).

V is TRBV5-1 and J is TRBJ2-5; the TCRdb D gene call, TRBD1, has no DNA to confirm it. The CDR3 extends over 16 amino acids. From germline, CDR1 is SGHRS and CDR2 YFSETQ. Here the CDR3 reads CASSLNSARPQETQYF. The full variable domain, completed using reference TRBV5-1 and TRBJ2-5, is KAGVTQTPRYLIKTRGQQVTLSCSPISGHRSVSWYQQTPGQGLQFLFEYFSETQRNKGNFPGRFSGRQFSNSRSEMNVSTLELGDSALYLCASSLNSARPQETQYFGPGTRLLVL.

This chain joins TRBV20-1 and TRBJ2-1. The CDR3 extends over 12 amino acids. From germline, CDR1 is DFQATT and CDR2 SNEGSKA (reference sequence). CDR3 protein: CSAREFSNEQFF.

This chain's CDR3 is CSARSPHGGDTQYF. The chain couples TRBV20-1 to TRBJ2-3; the D call of TRBD1 rests on TCRdb alone, since no DNA is present to check it. CDR3 length: 14 residues. Looked up from germline, CDR1 is DFQATT and CDR2 is SNEGSKA (reference sequence).

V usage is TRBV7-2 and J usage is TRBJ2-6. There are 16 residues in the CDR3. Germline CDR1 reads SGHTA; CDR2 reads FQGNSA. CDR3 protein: CASDNLGTSGANVLTF.